The T cell receptor beta chain described here comes from a study of T cell clonality in common variable immunodeficiency. Whole-study findings and limits: Common variable immunodeficiency TCR beta sequences reportedly had fewer deletions and N-nucleotide insertions.

CVID subjects were neither ill nor on immunomodulatory or immunosuppressive medication at sampling. A few counts support this clone. Its cognate antigen is unknown. The data were produced by immunoSEQ multiplex PCR, yet TCRdb's version contains in-frame clones alone and is incomplete. The sample holds 15,000 to 25,000 clones, and no clone turns up only once. Specimen: peripheral blood mononuclear cells. This sequence was found in a human donor with common variable immunodeficiency.

The CDR3 loop is CSAADSSSYEQYF. Incomplete CDR3 DNA: TGCAGTGCAGCCGACTCCAGCTCCTACGAG. The chain combines TRBV20-1 with TRBJ2-7; D ambiguous. The read comes to an end 3 residues before the CDR3 does, leaving the germline J gene to fill in the end. The CDR3 spans 13 residues. Germline CDR1 is DFQATT and CDR2 is SNEGSKA (reference sequence). Trimming took 6 bases from V and 0 from J, leaving 12 bases between them.